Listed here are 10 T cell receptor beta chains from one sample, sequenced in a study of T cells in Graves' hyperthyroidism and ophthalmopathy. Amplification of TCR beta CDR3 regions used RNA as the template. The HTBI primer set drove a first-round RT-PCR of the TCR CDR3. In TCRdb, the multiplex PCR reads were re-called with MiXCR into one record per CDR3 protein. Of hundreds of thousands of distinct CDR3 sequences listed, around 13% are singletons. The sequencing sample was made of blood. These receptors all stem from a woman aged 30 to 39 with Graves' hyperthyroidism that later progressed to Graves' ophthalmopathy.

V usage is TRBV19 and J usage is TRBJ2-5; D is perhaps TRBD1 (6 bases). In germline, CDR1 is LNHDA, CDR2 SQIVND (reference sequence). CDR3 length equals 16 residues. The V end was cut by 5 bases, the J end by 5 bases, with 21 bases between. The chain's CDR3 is CASSPRRSLQGETQYF. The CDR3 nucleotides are TGTGCCAGTAGTCCCCGGCGGAGTCTCCAGGGGGAGACCCAGTACTTC.

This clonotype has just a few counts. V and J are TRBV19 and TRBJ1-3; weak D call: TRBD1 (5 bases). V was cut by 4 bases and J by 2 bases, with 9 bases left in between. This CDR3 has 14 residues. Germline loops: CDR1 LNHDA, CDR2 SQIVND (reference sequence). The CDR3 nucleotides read TGTGCCAGTAGTAGAGGGGCTGCTGGAAACACCATATATTTT. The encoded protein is CASSRGAAGNTIYF.

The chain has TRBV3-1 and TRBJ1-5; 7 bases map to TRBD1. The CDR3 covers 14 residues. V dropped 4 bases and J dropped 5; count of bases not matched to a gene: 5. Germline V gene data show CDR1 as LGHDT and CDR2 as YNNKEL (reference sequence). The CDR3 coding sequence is TGTGCCAGCAGCCTTGCAGGGGGGGATCAGCCCCAGCATTTT. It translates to CASSLAGGDQPQHF.

In DNA form, the CDR3 reads TGTGCCAGCAGCTTAGATCCCGGGCTTAGGAGCTACACCTTC. Its translation: CASSLDPGLRSYTF. The chain uses TRBV11-2 and TRBJ1-2; D uncertain. Looked up from germline, CDR1 is SGHAT and CDR2 is FQNNGV. Trimming pared 0 bases from V and 9 bases from J, leaving 14 bases between. This CDR3 comprises 14 residues. Full variable domain (rest looked up from reference TRBV11-2 and TRBJ1-2): EAGVAQSPRYKIIEKRQSVAFWCNPISGHATLYWYQQILGQGPKLLIQFQNNGVVDDSQLPKDRFSAERLKGVDSTLKIQPAKLEDSAVYLCASSLDPGLRSYTFGSGTRLTVV.

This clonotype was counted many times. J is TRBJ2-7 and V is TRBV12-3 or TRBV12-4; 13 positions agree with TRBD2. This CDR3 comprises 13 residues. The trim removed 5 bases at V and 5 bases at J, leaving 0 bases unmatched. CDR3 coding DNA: TGTGCCAGCAGTGGACTAGCGGGAGACGAGCAGTACTTC. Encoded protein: CASSGLAGDEQYF.

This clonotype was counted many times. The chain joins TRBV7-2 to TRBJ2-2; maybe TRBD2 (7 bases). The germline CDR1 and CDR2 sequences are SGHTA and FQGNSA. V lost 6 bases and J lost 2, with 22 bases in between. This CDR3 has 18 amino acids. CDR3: CASSHSRGGDRNTGELFF. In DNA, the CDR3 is TGTGCCAGCAGTCATTCTAGAGGGGGGGACCGTAACACCGGGGAGCTGTTTTTT.

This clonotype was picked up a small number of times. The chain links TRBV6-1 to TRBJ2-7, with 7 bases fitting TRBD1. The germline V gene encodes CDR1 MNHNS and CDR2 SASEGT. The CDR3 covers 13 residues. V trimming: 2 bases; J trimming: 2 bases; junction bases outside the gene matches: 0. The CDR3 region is CASSETGAYEQYF. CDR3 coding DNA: TGTGCCAGCAGTGAAACAGGGGCCTACGAGCAGTACTTC.

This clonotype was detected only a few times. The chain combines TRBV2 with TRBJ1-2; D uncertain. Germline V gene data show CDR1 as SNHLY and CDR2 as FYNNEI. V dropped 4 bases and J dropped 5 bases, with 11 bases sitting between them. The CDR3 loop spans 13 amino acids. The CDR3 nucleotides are TGTGCCAGCAGTGTTGGCATTGCATATGGCTACACCTTC. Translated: CASSVGIAYGYTF.

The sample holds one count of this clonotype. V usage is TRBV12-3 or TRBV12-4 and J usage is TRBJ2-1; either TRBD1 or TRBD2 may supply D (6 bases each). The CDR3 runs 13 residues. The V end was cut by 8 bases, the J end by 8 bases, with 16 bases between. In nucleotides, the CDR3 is TGTGCCAGCCACCGGGGGCGGGGCGATGAGCAGTTCTTC. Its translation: CASHRGRGDEQFF.

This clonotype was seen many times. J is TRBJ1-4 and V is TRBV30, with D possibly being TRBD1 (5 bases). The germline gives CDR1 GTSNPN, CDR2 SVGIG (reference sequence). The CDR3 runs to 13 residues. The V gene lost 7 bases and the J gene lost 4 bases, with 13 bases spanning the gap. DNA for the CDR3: TGTGCCTTATTGGGACCGGGTAATGAAAAACTGTTTTTT. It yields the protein CALLGPGNEKLFF.